This record looks at one TCR beta chain sequence and its context. No antigen is known for it. The method was immunoSEQ multiplex PCR; TCRdb's version includes in-frame clones alone and lacks a portion of them. The sample carries about 220,000 clones, approximately 83% recorded once. The record originates from a study of cytomegalovirus exposure and HLA in healthy donors. Findings of the study overall: Within the 130 or so validation repertoires, first-cohort TCR clusters tended to co-occur, according to a later analysis. Rare TCR sequences predominated, though certain public TCRs were found in many donors.

This CDR3 comprises 13 residues. Germline CDR1 and CDR2: MNHEY and SMNVEV (reference sequence). Trimming removed 5 bases from V and 9 bases from J; junction bases left unmatched: 9. The receptor was derived from a young woman in good health and CMV-seropositive. The genes are TRBV27 and TRBJ1-1; 7 bases are shared with TRBD1. Source material: PBMCs. The chain's CDR3 is CASSLLSGQQAFF. CDR3 sequence (DNA): TGTGCCAGCAGTCTCCTATCGGGACAGCAAGCTTTCTTT.